This T cell receptor beta chain was captured in a study of blood T cell repertoires in COVID-19. On the study more broadly: Italy, Spain and the United States were the sources of the convalescent and acute COVID-19 samples. T cells, B-cell-depleted T cells, or PBMCs supplied cDNA or gDNA.

How the authors handled the data: Reference gene primers were amplified, and this amplification served to estimate nucleated cell counts. Profiling relied on immunoSEQ multiplex PCR, and the TCRdb table lists in-frame clones only, not all of them. V and J calls and clone size are those listed in that table; D and trimming were worked out from the DNA. There are some 180,000 clones in the sample; 78% occur only once, and around 2.8% lies in the top ten. The CDR3 runs to 16 residues. The germline V gene encodes CDR1 SGHRS and CDR2 YFSETQ. V trimming: 4 bases; J trimming: 3 bases; junction bases outside the gene matches: 7.

The source is a woman of 80 years or more with active or convalescent COVID-19. This sequence joins TRBV5-1 and TRBJ2-6; 7 bases map to TRBD1. Sequencing used peripheral blood. CDR3 nucleotide sequence: TGCGCCAGCAGCCCGACAGGGACGAATGGGGCCAACGTCCTGACTTTC. It encodes CASSPTGTNGANVLTF.